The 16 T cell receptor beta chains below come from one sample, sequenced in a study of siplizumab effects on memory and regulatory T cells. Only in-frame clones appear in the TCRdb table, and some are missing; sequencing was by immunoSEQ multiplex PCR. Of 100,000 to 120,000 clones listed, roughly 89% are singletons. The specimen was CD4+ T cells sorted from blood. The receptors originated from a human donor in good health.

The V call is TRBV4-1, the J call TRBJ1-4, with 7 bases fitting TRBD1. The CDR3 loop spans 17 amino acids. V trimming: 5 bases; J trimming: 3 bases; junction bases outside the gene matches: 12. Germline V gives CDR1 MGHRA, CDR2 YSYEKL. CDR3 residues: CASSWRREGAANEKLFF. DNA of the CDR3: TGCGCCAGCAGCTGGAGGAGGGAGGGGGCCGCTAATGAAAAACTGTTTTTT.

DNA for the CDR3: TGCGCCAGCAGCTTCGGACAGGGGGCTTGGGCCCAAGAGACCCAGTACTTC. It specifies CASSFGQGAWAQETQYF. The chain joins TRBV5-1 to TRBJ2-5; TRBD1 matches 11 bases. CDR1 and CDR2 from the germline V gene are SGHRS and YFSETQ. Germline trimming cut 2 bases from V and 1 base from J; bases unmatched to any gene: 7. The CDR3 totals 17 residues.

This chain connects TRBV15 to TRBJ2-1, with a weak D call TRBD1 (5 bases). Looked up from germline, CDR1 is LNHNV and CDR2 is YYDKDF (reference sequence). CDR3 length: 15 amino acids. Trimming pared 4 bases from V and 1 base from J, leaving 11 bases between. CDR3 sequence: CATSNEQVSYNEQFF. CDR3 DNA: TGTGCCACCAGCAATGAACAGGTTTCCTACAATGAGCAGTTCTTC.

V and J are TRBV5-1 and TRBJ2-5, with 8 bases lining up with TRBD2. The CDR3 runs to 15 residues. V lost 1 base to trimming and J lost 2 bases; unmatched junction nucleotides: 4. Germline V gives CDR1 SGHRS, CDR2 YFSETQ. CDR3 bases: TGCGCCAGCAGCTTGCTACTAGCGGAGCAAGAGACCCAGTACTTC. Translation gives CASSLLLAEQETQYF.

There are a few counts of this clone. CDR3 in DNA: TGTGCCTGGAGTTCCGGACAGGGCCATGGCTACACCTTC. Protein: CAWSSGQGHGYTF. This rearrangement joins TRBV30 to TRBJ1-2, with 8 positions matching TRBD1. The CDR3 length is 13 residues. Unmatched junction bases numbered 5, after V lost 2 bases and J lost 6 bases. Germline assignment: CDR1 GTSNPN and CDR2 SVGIG (reference sequence). Variable domain in full (rest from reference TRBV30 and TRBJ1-2): SQTIHQWPATLVQPVGSPLSLECTVEGTSNPNLYWYRQAAGRGLQLLFYSVGIGQISSEVPQNLSASRPQDRQFILSSKKLLLSDSGFYLCAWSSGQGHGYTFGSGTRLTVV.

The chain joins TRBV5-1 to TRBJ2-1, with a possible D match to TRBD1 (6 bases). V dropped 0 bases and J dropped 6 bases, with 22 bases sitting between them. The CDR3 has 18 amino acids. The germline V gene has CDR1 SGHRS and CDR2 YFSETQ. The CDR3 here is CASSLASGTGWAVNEQFF. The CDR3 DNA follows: TGCGCCAGCAGCTTGGCCAGCGGTACAGGGTGGGCCGTCAATGAGCAGTTCTTC.

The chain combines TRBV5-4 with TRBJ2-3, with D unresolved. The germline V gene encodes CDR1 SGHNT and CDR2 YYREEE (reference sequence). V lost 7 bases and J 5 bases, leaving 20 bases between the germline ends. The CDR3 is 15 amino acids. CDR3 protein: CASYASTALQDTQYF. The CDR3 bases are TGTGCCAGCTACGCGTCCACGGCCCTCCAAGATACGCAGTATTTT.

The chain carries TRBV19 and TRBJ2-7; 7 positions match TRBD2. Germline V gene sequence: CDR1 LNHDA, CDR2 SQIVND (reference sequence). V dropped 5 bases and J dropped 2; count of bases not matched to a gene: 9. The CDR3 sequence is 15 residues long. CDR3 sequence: CASSSLAGTAYEQYF. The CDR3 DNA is TGTGCCAGTAGTTCTTTAGCGGGTACCGCCTACGAGCAGTACTTC. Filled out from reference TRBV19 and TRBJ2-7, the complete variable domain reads DGGITQSPKYLFRKEGQNVTLSCEQNLNHDAMYWYRQDPGQGLRLIYYSQIVNDFQKGDIAEGYSVSREKKESFPLTVTSAQKNPTAFYLCASSSLAGTAYEQYFGPGTRLTVT.

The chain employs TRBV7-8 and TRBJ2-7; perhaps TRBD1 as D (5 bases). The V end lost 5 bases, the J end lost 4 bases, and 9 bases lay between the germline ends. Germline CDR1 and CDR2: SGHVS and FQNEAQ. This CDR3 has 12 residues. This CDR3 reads CASSPRQYEQYF. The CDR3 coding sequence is TGTGCCAGCAGCCCCAGACAGTACGAGCAGTACTTC.

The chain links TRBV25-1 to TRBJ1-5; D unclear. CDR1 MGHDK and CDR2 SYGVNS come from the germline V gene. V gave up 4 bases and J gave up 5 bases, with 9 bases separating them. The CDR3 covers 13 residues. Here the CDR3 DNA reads TGTGCCAGCAGTGTAAACCGGGATCAGCCCCAGCATTTT. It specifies CASSVNRDQPQHF.

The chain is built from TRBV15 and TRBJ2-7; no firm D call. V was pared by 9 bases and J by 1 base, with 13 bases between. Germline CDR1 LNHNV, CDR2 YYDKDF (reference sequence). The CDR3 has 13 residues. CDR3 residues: CATTGATSYEQYF. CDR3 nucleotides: TGTGCCACAACTGGAGCCACATCCTACGAGCAGTACTTC.

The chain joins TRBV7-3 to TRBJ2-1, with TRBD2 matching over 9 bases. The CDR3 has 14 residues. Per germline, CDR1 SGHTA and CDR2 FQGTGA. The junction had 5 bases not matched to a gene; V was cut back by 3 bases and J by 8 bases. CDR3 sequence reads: CASSFSGSIDEQFF. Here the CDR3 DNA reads TGTGCCAGCAGCTTTAGCGGGAGTATTGATGAGCAGTTCTTC.

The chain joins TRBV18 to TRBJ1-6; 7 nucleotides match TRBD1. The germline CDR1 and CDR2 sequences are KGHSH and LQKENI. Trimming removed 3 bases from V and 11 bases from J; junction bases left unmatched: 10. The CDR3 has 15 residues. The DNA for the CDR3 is TGTGCCAGCTCACCCACCGGGACAGCTAGGACACCCCTCCACTTT. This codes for CASSPTGTARTPLHF.

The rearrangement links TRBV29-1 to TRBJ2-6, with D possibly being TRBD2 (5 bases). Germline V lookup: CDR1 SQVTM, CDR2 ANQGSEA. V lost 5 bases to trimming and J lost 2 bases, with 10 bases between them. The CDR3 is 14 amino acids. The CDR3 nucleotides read TGCAGCGTTACGAGGGTAACTGGGGCCAACGTCCTGACTTTC. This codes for CSVTRVTGANVLTF.

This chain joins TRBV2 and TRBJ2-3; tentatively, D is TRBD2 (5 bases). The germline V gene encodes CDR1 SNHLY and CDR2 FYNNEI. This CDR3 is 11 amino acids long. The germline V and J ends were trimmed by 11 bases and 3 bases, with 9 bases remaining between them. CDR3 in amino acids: CAGRGTDTQYF. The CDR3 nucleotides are TGTGCCGGGCGAGGGACAGATACGCAGTATTTT.

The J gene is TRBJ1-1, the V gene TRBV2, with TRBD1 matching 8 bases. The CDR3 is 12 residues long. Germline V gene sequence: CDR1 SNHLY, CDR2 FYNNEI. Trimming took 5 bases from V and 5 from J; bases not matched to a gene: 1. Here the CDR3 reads CASSNRGTEAFF. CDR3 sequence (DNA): TGTGCCAGCAGTAACAGGGGGACTGAAGCTTTCTTT.